Presented here are 2 T cell receptor beta chains from one specimen sequenced in a study of vaccination effects on CD4 cells after COVID-19. No antigens are known for them. Expansion with viral peptide pools was applied to antigen-specific CD4+ T cells by the ViraFEST assay prior to sequencing. Scientists isolated CD4+ T cells after an approximately 10-day culture period ended. The table came from immunoSEQ multiplex PCR; TCRdb's copy has only in-frame clones and leaves some out. The sample holds tens of thousands of clones, roughly four fifths seen once. The source was CD4+ T cells from PBMCs cultured with HCoV-229E spike peptides, collected before COVID-19 vaccination. These receptors were obtained from a human donor who received a COVID-19 vaccine.

V and J are TRBV25-1 and TRBJ1-1; possibly TRBD1 for D (5 bases). The CDR3 has 16 residues. Deletions cut 4 bases from V and 1 base from J, with 16 bases between. The germline gives CDR1 MGHDK, CDR2 SYGVNS. Here the CDR3 DNA reads TGTGCCAGCAGTGCCTTAGGAGGGGTTGGGAACACTGAAGCTTTCTTT. It yields the protein CASSALGGVGNTEAFF.

The chain uses TRBV6-2 or TRBV6-3 and TRBJ2-7, with a possible D match to TRBD1 (6 bases). Germline CDR1 reads MNHEY; CDR2 reads SVGEGT. Trimming shortened V by 4 bases and J by 3 bases, and 10 bases separated the two germline ends. This CDR3 contains 13 residues. CDR3 in DNA: TGTGCCAGCAGTTCTGACAGGATCTACGAGCAGTACGTC. Translated, it gives CASSSDRIYEQYV.